This T cell receptor (beta chain) emerged from a study of a mutant IDH1 vaccine in newly diagnosed glioma. CDR1 and CDR2 (germline): MNHEY, SVGAGI. This CDR3 spans 13 amino acids. V gave up 5 bases and J gave up 8 bases; unmatched junction bases: 8. Using immunoSEQ multiplex PCR, the repertoire was profiled, and TCRdb retains in-frame clones only, with some absent. The table shows roughly 51,000 clones, with roughly 84% occurring only once. Concerning this clone itself: Its antigen is unidentified.

Regarding time point: week 35, safety follow-up. The study gave 300 ug of mutant IDH1 20-mer peptide per vaccine dose, with topical imiquimod. The source of this sequence is a man in his forties with glioma. The J gene is TRBJ1-2, the V gene TRBV6-5; 7 bases agree with TRBD1. Source: PBMCs, taken from a glioma patient whose treatment included an IDH1 peptide vaccine. For the CDR3, the DNA is TGTGCCAGCAGTCCGGGGACAGCCACCGGCTACACCTTC. Translating gives CASSPGTATGYTF.